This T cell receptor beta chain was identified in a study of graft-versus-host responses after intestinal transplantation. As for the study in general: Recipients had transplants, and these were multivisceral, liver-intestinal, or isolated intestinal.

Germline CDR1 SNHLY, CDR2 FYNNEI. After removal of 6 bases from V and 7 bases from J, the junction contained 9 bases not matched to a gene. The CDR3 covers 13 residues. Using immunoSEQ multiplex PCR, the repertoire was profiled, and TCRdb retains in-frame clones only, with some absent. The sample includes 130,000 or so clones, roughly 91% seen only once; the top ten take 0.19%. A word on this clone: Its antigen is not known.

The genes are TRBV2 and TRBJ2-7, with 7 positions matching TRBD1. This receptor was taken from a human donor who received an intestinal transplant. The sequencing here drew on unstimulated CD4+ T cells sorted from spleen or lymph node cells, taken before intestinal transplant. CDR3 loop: CASRSGQFGEQYF. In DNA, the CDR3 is TGTGCCAGCAGATCGGGACAGTTTGGAGAGCAGTACTTC.